This entry lists 15 T cell receptor beta chains sequenced from one sample in a study of blood T cell repertoires in COVID-19. Produced via immunoSEQ multiplex PCR; TCRdb's table is partial and in-frame only. The sample contains approximately 160,000 clones, around 90% of which appear only once. Sequences were obtained from peripheral blood. These receptors originate from a man in his 60s with active or convalescent COVID-19.

This clone has just a few counts. The rearrangement uses TRBV25-1 and TRBJ1-2, with 8 bases matching TRBD1. There are 15 residues in the CDR3. Germline V CDR1 and CDR2: MGHDK, SYGVNS. Losses at the gene ends were 1 base for V and 5 bases for J; bases not matched to a gene: 6. This CDR3 reads CASSESPGGGYGYTF. CDR3 DNA: TGTGCCAGCAGTGAATCGCCAGGGGGCGGATATGGCTACACCTTC.

The chain combines TRBV27 with TRBJ1-4, with D perhaps TRBD1 (5 bases). This CDR3 has 16 residues. Trimming pared 4 bases from V and 0 bases from J, leaving 12 bases between. The germline gives CDR1 MNHEY, CDR2 SMNVEV (reference sequence). The CDR3 region is CASSSLLGATNEKLFF. The CDR3 DNA is TGTGCCAGCAGTTCTCTCTTAGGGGCAACTAATGAAAAACTGTTTTTT.

This chain joins TRBV10-1 and TRBJ1-2, with TRBD1 identical over 7 bases. The trim removed 5 bases at V and 5 bases at J, leaving 5 bases unmatched. The CDR3 extends over 13 amino acids. Germline V CDR1 and CDR2: WNHNN, SYGVQD (reference sequence). CDR3 residues: CASSSGTEYGYTF. The CDR3, as DNA: TGCGCCAGCAGTTCCGGGACAGAGTATGGCTACACCTTC.

This chain links TRBV7-2 with TRBJ1-5; D not resolved. This CDR3 has 15 amino acids. Germline loops: CDR1 SGHTA, CDR2 FQGNSA. The V gene lost 1 base and the J gene lost 9 bases, with 16 bases spanning the gap. The CDR3 sequence: CASSLEGVGGLPQHF. CDR3 DNA: TGTGCCAGCAGCTTAGAAGGTGTAGGCGGACTGCCCCAGCATTTT.

The V gene is TRBV7-6, the J gene TRBJ1-1; D is unresolved. Germline CDR1 reads SGHVS; CDR2 reads FNYEAQ. This CDR3 region has 14 residues. Deletions cut 2 bases from V and 5 bases from J, with 12 bases between. The chain's CDR3 is CASSLTGVRTEAFF. In DNA form, the CDR3 reads TGTGCCAGCAGCTTAACGGGTGTAAGGACTGAAGCTTTCTTT.

This rearrangement joins TRBV7-2 to TRBJ1-5; D gene ambiguous. Trimming removed 4 bases from V and 5 bases from J, with 18 bases in between. This CDR3 is 16 amino acids long. CDR1 is SGHTA and CDR2 is FQGNSA in the germline V gene. The CDR3 coding sequence is TGTGCCAGCAGCTCCCAGCAGGCGGGATGGGATCAGCCCCAGCATTTT. This encodes CASSSQQAGWDQPQHF.

The chain has TRBV5-1 and TRBJ1-2; D is ambiguous. Germline CDR1 SGHRS, CDR2 YFSETQ. With 4 bases removed from V and 4 bases from J, the gap between germline ends came to 14 bases. The CDR3 length is 14 residues. The CDR3 spells CASSLPGSVYGYTF. CDR3 coding DNA: TGCGCCAGCAGCCTCCCCGGGTCTGTCTATGGCTACACCTTC.

V gene TRBV2 combines with J gene TRBJ1-1, with a tentative D call TRBD1 (5 bases). Germline values: CDR1 SNHLY, CDR2 FYNNEI. Trimming removed 10 bases from V and 1 base from J, with 13 bases in between. CDR3 length: 13 residues. The CDR3 spells CATQPQGNTEAFF. CDR3 sequence (DNA): TGTGCCACCCAACCCCAGGGGAACACTGAAGCTTTCTTT.

This rearrangement joins TRBV18 to TRBJ1-5; 9 nucleotides match TRBD1. The CDR3 is made up of 15 amino acids. Trimming took 4 bases from V and 5 from J; bases not matched to a gene: 6. CDR1 and CDR2 from the germline V gene are KGHSH and LQKENI. CDR3 nucleotides: TGTGCCAGCTCACTAGGGACAGGGAACTATCAGCCCCAGCATTTT. Translating it yields CASSLGTGNYQPQHF.

The chain employs TRBV27 and TRBJ2-7, with D perhaps TRBD2 (5 bases). The CDR3 is made up of 18 amino acids. Between the trimmed V and J ends, which lost 7 bases and 2 bases, there was a span of 27 bases. Germline V gene sequence: CDR1 MNHEY, CDR2 SMNVEV (reference sequence). CDR3 sequence (DNA): TGTGCCAGCACTCATATCCACCCCTCTAGCTCCCAGGCCTACGAGCAGTACTTC. Its translation: CASTHIHPSSSQAYEQYF.

This clone was observed once. The chain uses TRBV5-4 and TRBJ2-2, with unresolved D. Trimming stripped 0 bases from V and 2 bases from J, with 8 bases between. This CDR3 has 15 amino acids. Per the germline V gene, CDR1 is SGHNT and CDR2 is YYREEE (reference sequence). The CDR3 DNA reads as TGTGCCAGCAGCTTGGGCGGTTACAACACCGGGGAGCTGTTTTTT. Amino acid sequence: CASSLGGYNTGELFF. Using reference TRBV5-4 and TRBJ2-2 for the parts outside the CDR3, the full variable domain is ETGVTQSPTHLIKTRGQQVTLRCSSQSGHNTVSWYQQALGQGPQFIFQYYREEENGRGNFPPRFSGLQFPNYSSELNVNALELDDSALYLCASSLGGYNTGELFFGEGSRLTVL.

The chain recombines TRBV6-5 with TRBJ2-1, with 7 bases aligning to TRBD2. CDR3 size: 16 residues. CDR1 and CDR2 from the germline V gene are MNHEY and SVGAGI. The V gene end was trimmed by 2 bases and the J gene end by 9 bases; junction bases not matched to a gene: 13. Here the CDR3 reads CASSYRSGGSTGEQFF. The CDR3 nucleotides are TGTGCCAGCAGTTACCGGTCGGGAGGCAGCACAGGTGAGCAGTTCTTC.

The count of this clone is one. The CDR3 DNA follows: TGTGCCAGCAGCCAAGGGTCTAGCGGGGGGGCCGTTGAGACCCAGTACTTC. Its protein product is CASSQGSSGGAVETQYF. The rearrangement joins TRBV11-2 to TRBJ2-5; 12 bases fit TRBD2. The CDR3 runs to 17 residues. CDR1 and CDR2 from the germline V gene are SGHAT and FQNNGV. V dropped 5 bases and J dropped 5; count of bases not matched to a gene: 12.

The chain recombines TRBV7-2 with TRBJ1-4, with no clear D. Germline V gene data show CDR1 as SGHTA and CDR2 as FQGNSA. CDR3 length: 17 residues. V was trimmed by 5 bases and J by 0 bases, leaving 16 bases between them. This chain's CDR3 is CASSRKLGSPTNEKLFF. CDR3 nucleotide sequence: TGTGCCAGCAGCCGCAAGTTGGGCAGCCCAACTAATGAAAAACTGTTTTTT.

The V and J genes are TRBV5-1 and TRBJ1-1, with 7 bases matching TRBD1. Losses at the gene ends were 0 bases for V and 1 base for J; bases not matched to a gene: 3. Germline CDR1 SGHRS, CDR2 YFSETQ. The CDR3 runs to 15 residues. The CDR3 region is CASSLGNRGNTEAFF. The CDR3 DNA is TGCGCCAGCAGCTTGGGGAACAGGGGGAACACTGAAGCTTTCTTT.